These 28 T cell receptor beta chains were all obtained from the same sample, sequenced in a study of PD-1 blockade in classical Hodgkin lymphoma. TCRdb keeps only in-frame clones here, not all; method: immunoSEQ multiplex PCR. The sample has around 37,000 clones, about 93% seen once. Sample time point: cycle 4 day 1 (C4D1), after about 6 weeks of nivolumab. Every patient experienced relapse after autologous stem cell transplantation, and brentuximab vedotin exposure varied. Negative selection with magnetic separation was used to purify CD4+ T cells from thawed PBMCs. This sample comprised CD4+ T cells from blood, obtained before the fourth cycle of nivolumab. The source is a human donor with classical Hodgkin lymphoma.

The V gene is TRBV11-2, the J gene TRBJ1-1; 7 bases line up with TRBD1. CDR3 length: 14 amino acids. V was pared by 6 bases and J by 1 base, with 5 bases of the junction left unmatched. The germline V gene has CDR1 SGHAT and CDR2 FQNNGV. The CDR3 loop is CASRVAGGNTEAFF. The CDR3, as DNA: TGTGCCAGCAGGGTCGCAGGGGGGAACACTGAAGCTTTCTTT.

V and J are TRBV2 and TRBJ2-7; D is unresolved. The germline V gene has CDR1 SNHLY and CDR2 FYNNEI. Deletions cut 6 bases from V and 2 bases from J, with 14 bases between. This CDR3 comprises 14 residues. Written as DNA, the CDR3 is TGTGCCAGCAGACTCCTAACTTACGCCTACGAGCAGTACTTC. This codes for CASRLLTYAYEQYF.

The gene calls are TRBV5-1 and TRBJ2-7; no clear D. Trimming stripped 5 bases from V and 5 bases from J, with 8 bases between. Germline V CDR1 and CDR2: SGHRS, YFSETQ. The CDR3 loop spans 11 amino acids. The CDR3 loop is CASRVGNEQYF. The CDR3 nucleotides are TGCGCCAGCAGGGTGGGGAACGAGCAGTACTTC.

The gene calls are TRBV11-1 and TRBJ1-1; no definite D call. Germline-derived CDR1 and CDR2 are SGHAT and FQDESV (reference sequence). The V and J ends lost 3 bases and 1 base respectively, with 6 bases between them. This CDR3 comprises 13 residues. The CDR3 coding sequence is TGTGCCAGCAGCTTCGGGAGGAACACTGAAGCTTTCTTT. It yields the protein CASSFGRNTEAFF.

This chain joins TRBV5-1 and TRBJ2-5; 9 bases agree with TRBD2. Germline trimming cut 3 bases from V and 2 bases from J; bases unmatched to any gene: 14. CDR1 and CDR2 from the germline V gene are SGHRS and YFSETQ. The CDR3 has 18 amino acids. CDR3 in amino acids: CASSSGGLAHPSQETQYF. The CDR3 DNA sequence: TGCGCCAGCAGCTCGGGGGGACTAGCCCACCCGAGTCAAGAGACCCAGTACTTC.

This sequence joins TRBV9 and TRBJ2-7; D might be TRBD2 (6 bases). The V end was cut by 0 bases, the J end by 6 bases, with 13 bases between. Germline V gene lookup returns CDR1 SGDLS and CDR2 YYNGEE. The CDR3 totals 14 residues. The CDR3 nucleotides read TGTGCCAGCAGCGTAGACCCCGCGGAGGGCGAGCAGTACTTC. It yields the protein CASSVDPAEGEQYF. The entire variable domain, with the rest obtained from reference TRBV9 and TRBJ2-7, is as follows: DSGVTQTPKHLITATGQRVTLRCSPRSGDLSVYWYQQSLDQGLQFLIQYYNGEERAKGNILERFSAQQFPDLHSELNLSSLELGDSALYFCASSVDPAEGEQYFGPGTRLTVT.

The chain employs TRBV9 and TRBJ2-1; no definite D call. Germline-derived CDR1 and CDR2 are SGDLS and YYNGEE. Trimming stripped 0 bases from V and 7 bases from J, with 8 bases between. The CDR3 totals 13 residues. CDR3 DNA: TGTGCCAGCAGCGTAGCTTTCTGGAATGAGCAGTTCTTC. Protein sequence: CASSVAFWNEQFF.

The V call is TRBV5-4, the J call TRBJ2-7; 8 positions match TRBD2. The ends lost 4 bases at V and 4 bases at J; junction bases unmatched: 13. Germline CDR1 SGHNT, CDR2 YYREEE (reference sequence). The CDR3 runs 16 residues. DNA of the CDR3: TGTGCCAGCAGCCGTGCTGGGGGACTAGAGGGGTACGAGCAGTACTTC. Its translation is CASSRAGGLEGYEQYF.

The chain links TRBV6-5 to TRBJ2-5; D call uncertain. The CDR3 length is 16 residues. CDR1 and CDR2 from the germline V gene are MNHEY and SVGAGI. Trimming took off 2 bases at V and 5 bases at J, with 18 bases between the two ends. The CDR3 loop is CASSYASPRRGETQYF. The CDR3 DNA is TGTGCCAGCAGTTACGCCAGTCCCCGTCGTGGGGAGACCCAGTACTTC.

This chain links TRBV13 with TRBJ2-2, with D possibly TRBD1 on 5 matching bases. Germline CDR1 and CDR2: PRHDT and FYEKMQ (reference sequence). The CDR3 has 14 amino acids. V lost 5 bases and J 6 bases, leaving 13 bases between the germline ends. CDR3 residues: CASSRWTRPGELFF. DNA of the CDR3: TGTGCCAGCAGCCGTTGGACACGTCCCGGGGAGCTGTTTTTT.

J is TRBJ2-7 and V is TRBV28, with D perhaps assigned TRBD1 or TRBD2 (5 bases each). V dropped 6 bases and J dropped 1 base, with 19 bases sitting between them. The CDR3 length is 16 residues. Germline-derived CDR1 and CDR2 are MDHEN and SYDVKM. The DNA of the CDR3 is TGTGCCAGCAGCACCCCTAGGGAGAGGGGATCCTACGAGCAGTACTTC. This encodes CASSTPRERGSYEQYF.

In nucleotides, the CDR3 is TGTGCCAGCAGTTTAATCAGGGGTAGGGGGAACACTGAAGCTTTCTTT. Amino acid sequence: CASSLIRGRGNTEAFF. The rearrangement links TRBV28 to TRBJ1-1; perhaps TRBD1 as D (6 bases). CDR3 length equals 16 residues. V dropped 2 bases and J dropped 1 base, with 14 bases sitting between them. Germline CDR1 is MDHEN and CDR2 is SYDVKM.

V gene TRBV4-1 combines with J gene TRBJ1-3, with D tentatively TRBD1 (5 bases). Between the trimmed V and J ends, which lost 0 bases and 1 base, there was a span of 10 bases. The germline V gene has CDR1 MGHRA and CDR2 YSYEKL. The CDR3 is made up of 16 amino acids. CDR3 protein: CASSQDFQGSGNTIYF. The CDR3 nucleotides are TGCGCCAGCAGCCAAGATTTCCAGGGTTCTGGAAACACCATATATTTT.

The gene calls are TRBV4-1 and TRBJ2-5; TRBD2 might be the D (5 bases). There are 16 residues in the CDR3. CDR1 MGHRA and CDR2 YSYEKL come from the germline V gene. V lost 1 base to trimming and J lost 4 bases, with 16 bases between them. CDR3 sequence reads: CASSQVPPRAGETQYF. The CDR3, as DNA: TGCGCCAGCAGCCAAGTTCCGCCGAGGGCTGGAGAGACCCAGTACTTC.

The chain joins TRBV10-2 to TRBJ2-2; D may be TRBD1 (6 bases). Germline V gene sequence: CDR1 WSHSY, CDR2 SAAADI. CDR3 size: 15 residues. The ends were cut back, 7 bases at V and 5 bases at J, with 17 bases in the middle. The chain's CDR3 is CASNGLGAATGELFF. CDR3 nucleotide sequence: TGCGCCAGCAATGGGTTGGGGGCGGCAACCGGGGAGCTGTTTTTT.

This sequence joins TRBV28 and TRBJ1-3, with TRBD1 matching over 8 bases. The CDR3 length is 14 residues. The germline gives CDR1 MDHEN, CDR2 SYDVKM. V dropped 5 bases and J dropped 4; count of bases not matched to a gene: 4. The CDR3 DNA sequence: TGTGCCAGCAGTCTCAGGGGGCAGGGAAACACCATATATTTT. Encoded protein: CASSLRGQGNTIYF.

The chain links TRBV10-3 to TRBJ2-7; no clear D gene. This CDR3 has 14 residues. V was cut by 8 bases and J by 0 bases, with 14 bases left in between. The germline gives CDR1 ENHRY, CDR2 SYGVKD. The CDR3 nucleotides are TGTGCCATCGGAGTGGCAAGTAGCTCCTACGAGCAGTACTTC. Its translation: CAIGVASSSYEQYF.

This clone was detected once. The CDR3 protein is CASSERRRAGPGELFF. The CDR3 DNA sequence: TGTGCCAGCAGTGAACGGCGGCGGGCGGGGCCCGGGGAGCTGTTTTTT. The chain couples TRBV6-1 to TRBJ2-2, with D tentatively TRBD2 (6 bases). V dropped 2 bases and J dropped 6 bases, with 16 bases sitting between them. CDR3 length equals 16 residues. Germline V lookup: CDR1 MNHNS, CDR2 SASEGT.

The chain is built from TRBV7-3 and TRBJ1-1; D unclear. The CDR3 has 13 residues. Germline loops: CDR1 SGHTA, CDR2 FQGTGA. Trimming removed 1 base at V and 3 bases at J, with 6 bases between. CDR3 in amino acids: CASSLKGDTEAFF. CDR3 coding DNA: TGTGCCAGCAGCTTAAAGGGCGACACTGAAGCTTTCTTT.

The chain recombines TRBV7-2 with TRBJ2-5, with a weak D call TRBD1 (6 bases). The CDR3 has 15 amino acids. Germline loops: CDR1 SGHTA, CDR2 FQGNSA. The V end was cut by 4 bases, the J end by 2 bases, with 14 bases between. The CDR3 sequence: CASSSSFGQQETQYF. CDR3 nucleotide sequence: TGTGCCAGCAGCTCCAGCTTTGGACAGCAAGAGACCCAGTACTTC.

The chain uses TRBV7-3 and TRBJ2-1; 7 bases line up with TRBD2. CDR1 is SGHTA, CDR2 FQGTGA, per germline. V lost 2 bases and J lost 8; bases outside the gene matches: 9. This CDR3 spans 15 amino acids. The DNA for the CDR3 is TGTGCCAGCAGCTTACTGGGCGGGAGTAATGATGAGCAGTTCTTC. Encoded protein: CASSLLGGSNDEQFF.

The DNA for the CDR3 is TGTGCCAGCAGCGTAGTAGGATCTAGCGAGAATGAGCAGTTCTTC. Translation gives CASSVVGSSENEQFF. The V gene is TRBV9, the J gene TRBJ2-1, with D perhaps TRBD2 (6 bases). The CDR3 runs 15 residues. The germline gives CDR1 SGDLS, CDR2 YYNGEE. Trimming stripped 0 bases from V and 7 bases from J, with 14 bases between.

J is TRBJ1-4 and V is TRBV28; 9 positions agree with TRBD1. Trimming took 3 bases from V and 4 from J; bases not matched to a gene: 9. The germline V gene has CDR1 MDHEN and CDR2 SYDVKM. CDR3 length equals 17 residues. The CDR3 is CASSLGQGRRINEKLFF. The CDR3 nucleotides are TGTGCCAGCAGTTTGGGACAGGGTCGGCGGATTAATGAAAAACTGTTTTTT.

The rearrangement links TRBV28 to TRBJ2-1; 12 bases align to TRBD2. Trimming took 2 bases from V and 5 from J; bases not matched to a gene: 4. The germline gives CDR1 MDHEN, CDR2 SYDVKM. CDR3 length equals 16 residues. Here the CDR3 reads CASSLELAGGNNEQFF. The CDR3 DNA reads TGTGCCAGCAGTTTAGAACTAGCGGGAGGAAACAATGAGCAGTTCTTC.

The rearrangement uses TRBV11-2 and TRBJ2-2; TRBD2 is a possible D gene (5 bases). From germline, CDR1 is SGHAT and CDR2 FQNNGV. Trimming took off 5 bases at V and 5 bases at J, with 12 bases between the two ends. CDR3 length: 14 amino acids. The CDR3 DNA reads as TGTGCCAGCAGCCCCTTACTAGAAACCGGGGAGCTGTTTTTT. Encoded protein: CASSPLLETGELFF.

This rearrangement joins TRBV7-3 to TRBJ2-5, with D perhaps being TRBD1 or TRBD2 (6 bases each). CDR3 length: 15 amino acids. The germline V gene has CDR1 SGHTA and CDR2 FQGTGA. V dropped 5 bases and J dropped 5 bases, with 18 bases sitting between them. In DNA form, the CDR3 reads TGTGCCAGCAGCCTAAACGAGGGGGGAAGGGAGACCCAGTACTTC. Its translation: CASSLNEGGRETQYF.

The CDR3 nucleotides read TGTGCCAGCAGTTTAGGACAAGTTGCGGATCAGCCCCAGCATTTT. This codes for CASSLGQVADQPQHF. The chain recombines TRBV2 with TRBJ1-5; D perhaps matches TRBD1 (5 bases). Trimming pared 5 bases from V and 5 bases from J, leaving 16 bases between. Germline V gene lookup returns CDR1 SNHLY and CDR2 FYNNEI. The CDR3 is 15 residues long.

This chain connects TRBV6-5 to TRBJ2-4; D is possibly TRBD2 (5 bases). This CDR3 contains 15 residues. Deletions cut 0 bases from V and 2 bases from J, with 8 bases between. Germline lookup yields CDR1 MNHEY and CDR2 SVGAGI. The CDR3 nucleotides are TGTGCCAGCAGTTACTCGAGAGGGACCAAAAACATTCAGTACTTC. This translates into CASSYSRGTKNIQYF.